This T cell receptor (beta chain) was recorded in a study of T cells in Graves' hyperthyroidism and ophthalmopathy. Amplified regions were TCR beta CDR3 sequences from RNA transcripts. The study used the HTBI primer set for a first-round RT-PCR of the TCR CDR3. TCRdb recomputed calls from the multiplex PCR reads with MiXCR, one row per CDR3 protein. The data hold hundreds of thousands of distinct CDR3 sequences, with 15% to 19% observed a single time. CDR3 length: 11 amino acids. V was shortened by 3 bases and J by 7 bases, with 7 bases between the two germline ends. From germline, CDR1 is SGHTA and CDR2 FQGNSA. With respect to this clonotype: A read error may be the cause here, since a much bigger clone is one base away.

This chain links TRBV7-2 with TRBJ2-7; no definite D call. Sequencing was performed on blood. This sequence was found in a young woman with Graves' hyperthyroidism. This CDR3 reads CASSFTLEQYF. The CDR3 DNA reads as TGTGCCAGCAGCTTTACCCTAGAGCAGTACTTC.